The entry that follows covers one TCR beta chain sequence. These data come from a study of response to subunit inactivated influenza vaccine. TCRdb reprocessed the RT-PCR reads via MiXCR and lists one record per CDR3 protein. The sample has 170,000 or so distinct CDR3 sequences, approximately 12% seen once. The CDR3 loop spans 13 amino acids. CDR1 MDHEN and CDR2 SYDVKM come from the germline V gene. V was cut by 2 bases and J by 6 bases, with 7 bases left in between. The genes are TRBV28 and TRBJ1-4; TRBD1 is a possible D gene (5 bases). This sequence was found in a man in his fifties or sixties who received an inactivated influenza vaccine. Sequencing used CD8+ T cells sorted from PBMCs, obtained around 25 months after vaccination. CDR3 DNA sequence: TGTGCCAGCAGTTTAGCGGGGGATGAAAAACTGTTTTTT. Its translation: CASSLAGDEKLFF.